This TCR beta chain is drawn from a study of cytomegalovirus exposure and HLA in healthy donors. The wider study: In an earlier analysis, almost 120 million unique TCR beta sequences were found from some 200 million T cells.

Per germline, CDR1 MNHNS and CDR2 SASEGT. The CDR3 consists of 13 residues. Between the trimmed V and J ends, which lost 3 bases and 4 bases, there was a span of 7 bases. It was healthy bone marrow donors who served as donors. This clone showed up many times. The antigen is unknown. The PCR employed 60 Vbeta primers together with 13 Jbeta primers. Some clones are missing from TCRdb's copy, which holds only in-frame ones; the method was immunoSEQ multiplex PCR. This table has tens of thousands of clones, approximately 55% appearing once. The study, taken as a whole, reports: Of the V segments, some could not be distinguished, including TRBV6-2 and TRBV6-3, and were excluded. V- and J-gene trimming in TCR beta was tied to a missense DCLRE1C variant by an analysis performed later.

The sequence was obtained from a woman in her forties in good health and CMV-seropositive. What was sequenced was PBMCs. This sequence joins TRBV6-1 and TRBJ1-3; D gene ambiguous. In DNA form, the CDR3 reads TGTGCCAGCAGTGAGGGAGCCGGAAACACCATATATTTT. Translating it yields CASSEGAGNTIYF.